This is a list of T cell receptor beta chains from one sample in a study. TCRdb passed the RT-PCR reads through MiXCR, listing each CDR3 protein once. The sample consists of more than 550,000 distinct CDR3 sequences, 13% to 15% of them appearing once. The sample was memory CD4+ T cells from blood. The origin of the receptors is a female donor in good health, serving as a healthy control. Each CDR3 is given with its conserved first and last residue.

j_gene,len,v_gene,CDR3aa
TRBJ2-1,18,TRBV5-1,CASSSRILAGAIDNEQFF
TRBJ2-2,14,TRBV20-1,CSARAASGTGELFF
TRBJ2-5,13,TRBV5-1,CASSLDSGETQYF
TRBJ2-5,15,TRBV4-2,CASSQVQREEETQYF
TRBJ2-2,14,TRBV5-1,CASSLEPGVGELFF
TRBJ1-6,15,TRBV12-3/TRBV12-4,CASSLGSRGNSPLHF
TRBJ1-5,13,TRBV27,CASSPPRGQPQHF
TRBJ2-3,12,TRBV7-2,CASSPRVNTQYF
TRBJ1-1,15,TRBV10-3,CAISATGTGDTEAFF
TRBJ2-7,15,TRBV20-1,CSAKLFAQSSYEQYF
TRBJ1-2,13,TRBV11-2,CASSLDRQYGYTF
TRBJ2-2,14,TRBV6-6,CAGAGRAFTGELFF
TRBJ2-2,15,TRBV5-1,CASSLAFSNTGELFF
TRBJ2-7,17,TRBV27,CASSLRYRGGTLYEQYF
TRBJ1-6,15,TRBV7-2,CASSFIRDRDSPLHF
TRBJ1-5,14,TRBV20-1,CSASGQAPSQLQHF